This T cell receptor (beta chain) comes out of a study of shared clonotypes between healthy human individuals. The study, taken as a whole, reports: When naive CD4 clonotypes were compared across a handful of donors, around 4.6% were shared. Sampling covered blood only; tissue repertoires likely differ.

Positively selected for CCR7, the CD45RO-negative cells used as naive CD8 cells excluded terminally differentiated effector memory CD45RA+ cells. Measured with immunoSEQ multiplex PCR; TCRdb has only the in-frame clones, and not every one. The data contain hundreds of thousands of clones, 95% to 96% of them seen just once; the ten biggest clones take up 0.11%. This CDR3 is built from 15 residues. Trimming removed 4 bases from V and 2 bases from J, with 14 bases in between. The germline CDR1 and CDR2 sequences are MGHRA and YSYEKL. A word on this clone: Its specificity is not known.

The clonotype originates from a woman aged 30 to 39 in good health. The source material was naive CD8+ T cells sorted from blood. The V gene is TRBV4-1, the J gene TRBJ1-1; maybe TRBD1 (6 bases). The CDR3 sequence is CASSLLADRNTEAFF. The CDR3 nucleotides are TGCGCCAGCAGCCTTTTGGCGGACAGAAACACTGAAGCTTTCTTT.